This T cell receptor beta chain emerged from a study of cytomegalovirus exposure and HLA in healthy donors (dated by TCRdb to 2015 to 2018). Study-wide context: An earlier analysis of several hundred of the donors reported approximately 280 Gb of sequence data and around 110 million unique TCR beta sequences obtained from approximately 180 million T cells. Donor age, sex, ethnicity and CMV serostatus were compiled alongside the repertoire data. The number of typed donors differed by locus: roughly 620-640 for A, B, C, DRB1 and DQB1; 522 for DQA1; some 590 for DPA1; and around 450 for DPB1. An early release that covered 640 HLA-typed donors contained around 300 gigabases of sequencing data and around 80 million unique TCR sequences. Of the 398 genotyped donors, approximately 80% fell in the genetic ancestry cluster associated with self-reported Caucasian donors. The study profiled the T cell repertoires of more than 500 subjects by immunosequencing and related them to cytomegalovirus serostatus. The study aimed to test whether cataloging public T cell receptors could reveal signatures of past pathogen exposure. All discovery cohort repertoires had been generated using a single sequencing platform. Rather than drawing on any new phenotypic data, the later analysis identified candidate immune exposures from TCR beta sequences and the way those sequences occurred across donors. A later analysis re-analyzed previously published TCR beta repertoires from 600 to 850 donors and added high-resolution HLA genotyping to study TCR occurrence patterns. A separate validation cohort of approximately 120 different subjects was used in addition to the roughly 700-subject first cohort. About 5 DR-DQ haplotypes were handled as single units for association and clustering, since linkage in the cohort was strong. A later genetic analysis used genome-wide SNP genotypes for about 60% of the roughly 670 donors, treating that subset as a discovery cohort. Across approximately 420 genotyped donors of the cohort, an average of about 200,000 unique TCR beta nucleotide sequences per donor were sequenced, and roughly 20% of those sequences were non-productive. To predict cytomegalovirus infection status, the study brought together high-throughput TCR immunosequencing, statistical association of individual TCRs with disease status, and machine learning. An earlier analysis of approximately 500 of the donors applied high-throughput TCR beta sequencing to assess whether each TCR beta V gene segment acted as functional or pseudogenic. HLA typing covered class I and class II loci at four-digit resolution.

Here is what the overall study found, with its caveats: Linkage disequilibrium might explain the correlated functional status among segregating V segments, but an unknown experimental factor could not be ruled out. A cluster of highly shared sequence variants was judged likely to be a technical artifact of the sequencing pipeline. This cohort had only TCR beta chains sequenced, and the lack of alpha or paired-chain data limited which features could be detected. In a later analysis, HLA-associated TCR beta chains were found to be more clonally expanded and to have lower generation probabilities than equally common non-associated chains. When HLA alleles, especially DR and DQ, strongly co-occurred, TCR associations were difficult to assign to individual alleles. Across donors, most TCR sequences were observed very rarely, whereas some public TCRs were present in many individuals. Immune exposure information for the cohort was limited to CMV serostatus. Several of the top co-occurrence clusters appeared to be linked to parvovirus B19, influenza, CMV and Epstein-Barr virus, according to a later analysis. In vitro tests confirmed that a few of the cytomegalovirus-associated TCR beta chains recognize cytomegalovirus antigens. Some IMGT-functional V segments, including TRBV6-2 and TRBV6-3, could not be distinguished by the 87-base-pair reads and were therefore excluded. A further reported finding was that TCR beta sequences accurately predicted the HLA-A and HLA-B alleles for most subjects in the first cohort. Because HLA typing was missing for some donors at each locus, association tests included only the typed subset. The authors suggested that the approach could potentially be generalized to other disease states and immunological phenotypes. Specific HLA alleles were associated with about 17,000 TCR beta sequences at a false discovery rate of 0.05 in a later analysis. Presence/absence analyses assumed roughly uniform sequencing depth across donors, an assumption that may not hold. In a later genetic analysis, a missense DCLRE1C variant was associated with V-gene and J-gene trimming of TCR beta chains, and the association was replicated in an independent cohort. The classifier was reported to diagnose cytomegalovirus status with high specificity and sensitivity in both the original cohort and the validation cohort. The earlier analysis of almost 600 of the donors excluded roughly 16 rarely observed V segments, including chromosome 9 orphons, because counts were too low. Most CMV-associated TCR beta chains appeared to be HLA-restricted in a later analysis, and the HLA associations seemed to be driven largely by CMV exposure. The study gave a list of about 160 TCR beta chains associated with cytomegalovirus. An earlier analysis of approximately 500 of the donors showed that most TCR beta V segments appeared in productive rearrangements either about 87% or about 30% of the time, which broadly matched IMGT annotations. A later genetic analysis reported fewer N-insertions in productive TCRs among donors in an Asian-associated ancestry cluster than the approximately 670-donor mean. In a later analysis, the rate of TCR association differed among HLA loci, with DRB1 alleles having the most associated TCRs and HLA-C alleles having the fewest.

According to the germline V gene, CDR1 reads KGHSH and CDR2 reads LQKENI. The CDR3 contains 19 residues, cysteine and phenylalanine counted. The CDR3 DNA has 57 bases and is translated from base 1. The V and J ends are trimmed by 2 bases and 2 bases, leaving 19 bases between them. Points on this clone: The antigen it binds to is not known. No base quality information exists; no much larger clone differs at one position.

Library creation used the immunoSEQ multiplex PCR assay. A mixture of 60 forward primers for TCR Vbeta segments and 13 reverse primers for TCR Jbeta segments was used in the multiplex PCR. A multiplex PCR assay on genomic DNA amplified the CDR3 region of rearranged TCR beta genes. Amplified TCR beta libraries were sequenced as 87-base-pair reads on the Illumina HiSeq System. The authors' pipeline ran thus. Across the 600 to 700 repertoires, a later analysis counted about 81 million unique TCR beta chains, 9.5 million to 12 million of which were shared by at least two donors. To remove PCR and sequencing errors, raw reads were error-corrected and collapsed into unique sequences using a nearest-neighbor algorithm that merged closely related sequences. CDR3 sequences were aligned to IMGT reference sequences to assign V, D and J gene segments. For a sequence to be retained, a match of at least six nucleotides to both a V gene segment and a J gene segment was required. Rearrangements were called productive when the CDR3 lacked stop codons and stayed in frame with V and J; all others were non-productive. CDR3 was defined according to IMGT convention as the region running from the second conserved V-encoded cysteine to the conserved J-encoded phenylalanine. Sequences without an unambiguous match to a single V gene segment were excluded from the earlier analysis of several hundred of the donors. An earlier analysis of a few hundred of the donors classified V segments as functional when productive rearrangements were above 56.7% and as segregating when the standard deviation between donors was above 5%. A statistical classification framework was developed to diagnose cytomegalovirus status using the catalog of TCR beta chain sequences. In a later analysis, TCR nucleotide sequences were compared against IMGT/GENE-DB human TR gene sequences so that V and J genes could be assigned. Using the TCRdist pipeline, a later analysis assigned CDR3 sequences along with most-parsimonious VDJ recombination scenarios. In a later analysis, every TCR beta chain was defined by the combination of its CDR3 amino acid sequence and its V-gene family, and reads without a unique V-gene family were dropped. As a way to deal with suspected cross-contamination and a sequencing artifact, a later analysis dropped 500 to 700 nucleotide sequences that were highly shared and had low generation probability. For each public chain, a later analysis derived a clonal expansion index from normalized ranks of inferred template counts within each repertoire. A later analysis computed generation probabilities with a VDJ recombination model fitted to out-of-frame rearrangements, and checked the results against IGoR. In a later analysis, hypergeometric tests were used to score TCR-TCR, TCR-HLA and TCR-CMV co-occurrence, with a repertoire-size bias correction applied to TCR pairs. To estimate false discovery rates, a later analysis permuted the HLA or CMV assignments 20 times. In a later analysis, co-occurring TCRs were grouped using DBSCAN, with TCRdist sequence similarity added in when clustering inside HLA-allele-positive subsets. Repertoires with fewer than 30,000 or more than 120,000 public chains were left out of co-occurrence clustering, as were four to six repertoires with anomalous nucleotide sharing. What TCRdb holds here is the immuneACCESS table cut down to in-frame rearrangements. Part of the clones is not present; checked against another copy, under half of the missing clones reflect an unresolved V gene, and the others are unexplained. V and J calls plus clone size are reproduced from that table; the DNA served to infer D and trimming. The sample table holds about 60,000 clones, of which 70% to 75% were seen once. The biggest ten clones account for less than 45% of the sample.

The cohort was made up of 500 to 800 healthy bone marrow donors. All cohort members were sampled while nominally healthy, although unrecorded immune exposures were likely present. The donor was CMV seropositive and belonged to the group of 250 to 350 seropositive cohort members. Each donor provided a peripheral blood sample, and peripheral blood mononuclear cells were used for TCR beta sequencing. Genomic DNA was extracted from the blood cell samples with the Qiagen DNeasy Blood Extraction Kit. The receptor chain draws on TRBV18 and TRBJ2-6; perhaps TRBD1 is the D gene, with 6 bases matching. The receptor was derived from a man aged 40-49 years in good health and CMV-seropositive. Sequencing was carried out using PBMCs. CDR3 loop: CASSPIRIPTGTGANVLTF. The bases read TGTGCCAGCTCACCAATAAGGATACCTACAGGGACTGGGGCCAACGTCCTGACTTTC.